This entry describes one TCR beta chain. Its antigen remains unidentified. CDR1 is SGHTA, CDR2 FQGNSA, per germline. The CDR3 is 14 residues long. Trimming took 5 bases from V and 3 from J, leaving 13 bases between them. Clones were sequenced by immunoSEQ multiplex PCR, and TCRdb holds only the in-frame ones, with some missing. Altogether some 97,000 clones are present, around nine tenths being singletons, with the ten largest covering over 3%. This entry belongs to a study of T cell responses to AZD1222 COVID-19 vaccine. Notes on the study in general: Along spike, vaccine-associated CD4 TCRs were found throughout, with dominance at 160-218 and 743-854.

Sequenced here: peripheral blood, sampled on day 0 of AZD1222 vaccination. The TCR was taken from an adult in good health. The gene calls are TRBV7-2 and TRBJ1-2, with D possibly matching TRBD1 (5 bases). DNA of the CDR3: TGTGCCAGCAGCCTAAGGGGAGCCGACTATGGCTACACCTTC. This codes for CASSLRGADYGYTF.